These 25 T cell receptor beta chains were sequenced from one sample in a study of beta chain features in type 1 diabetes. Every isolated RNA sample was fully reverse transcribed, so sequencing captured expressed TCRB transcripts. The assay was immunoSEQ multiplex PCR, and TCRdb's table has in-frame clones only and misses some. The table shows hundreds of thousands of clones, with 7% to 9% occurring only once. Sequencing was done on a sample of central memory CD4+ T cells from blood. Receptors originate from a woman aged 18-35 years in good health.

This clone was found a few times. J is TRBJ2-1 and V is TRBV6-6, with 12 bases fitting TRBD2. CDR1 and CDR2 (germline): MNHNY, SVGAGI (reference sequence). Trimming took 6 bases from V and 9 from J; bases not matched to a gene: 9. The CDR3 loop spans 15 amino acids. The CDR3: CASRIKTSGRGEQFF. The CDR3 DNA reads TGTGCCAGCAGGATAAAGACTAGCGGGAGAGGTGAGCAGTTCTTC.

This clone was seen more than once but under ten times. The CDR3, as DNA: TGCAGCGTTGAAGATCATCCAGTGACATCGGGGGCTAACTATGGCTACACCTTC. It translates to CSVEDHPVTSGANYGYTF. This rearrangement joins TRBV29-1 to TRBJ1-2; D is perhaps TRBD1 (5 bases). This CDR3 comprises 18 residues. Germline V gene data show CDR1 as SQVTM and CDR2 as ANQGSEA. With 0 bases removed from V and 0 bases from J, the gap between germline ends came to 20 bases. The variable domain in full, with the rest retrieved from reference TRBV29-1 and TRBJ1-2, is SAVISQKPSRDICQRGTSLTIQCQVDSQVTMMFWYRQQPGQSLTLIATANQGSEATYESGFVIDKFPISRPNLTFSTLTVSNMSPEDSSIYLCSVEDHPVTSGANYGYTFGSGTRLTVV.

The rearrangement uses TRBV21-1 and TRBJ1-5; the table's D call TRBD1 went unverified against the DNA. TRBV21-1 is a pseudogene. This CDR3 has 17 amino acids. CDR3 region: CASSSQEDRGGNQPQHF. The CDR3, as DNA: TGTGCCAGCAGCAGCCAAGAAGACAGGGGTGGCAATCAGCCCCAGCATTTT.

A word on this clone: An end of the junction differs from the germline gene, which may be a read error. This sequence joins TRBV10-3 and TRBJ1-5, with 7 bases identical to TRBD1. CDR3 size: 13 residues. Germline CDR1 and CDR2: ENHRY and SYGVKD. This chain's CDR3 is CASSTQGNQPQHF. In nucleotides, the CDR3 is TGCGCCAGCAGTACACAGGGGAATCAGCCCCAGCATTTT.

This clone occurred many times. This chain connects TRBV4-2 to TRBJ2-2; 9 bases are shared with TRBD2. This CDR3 has 18 residues. CDR1 is LGHNA, CDR2 YNFKEQ, per germline. V trimming: 2 bases; J trimming: 8 bases; junction bases outside the gene matches: 15. The CDR3 region has the DNA TGTGCCAGCAGCCAAAAACCCTTAGCGGGAGTAGCTGAGGGGGAGCTGTTTTTT. Translating gives CASSQKPLAGVAEGELFF.

The rearrangement joins TRBV2 to TRBJ1-5; D remains unclear. This CDR3 has 14 residues. Per germline, CDR1 SNHLY and CDR2 FYNNEI. Trimming left V 3 bases short and J 0 bases short, with 6 bases between. The CDR3 loop reads CASSEAYSNQPQHF. In DNA, the CDR3 is TGTGCCAGCAGTGAGGCCTATAGCAATCAGCCCCAGCATTTT.

There are many counts of this clone. V usage is TRBV7-9 and J usage is TRBJ2-3; TRBD1 might be the D (6 bases). V lost 3 bases and J lost 4, with 11 bases in between. Germline V gene sequence: CDR1 SEHNR, CDR2 FQNEAQ (reference sequence). The CDR3 contains 14 residues. DNA of the CDR3: TGTGCCAGCAGCTTGAGGGGGATTTCAGATACGCAGTATTTT. It encodes CASSLRGISDTQYF. Complete variable domain (other parts from reference TRBV7-9 and TRBJ2-3): DTGVSQNPRHKITKRGQNVTFRCDPISEHNRLYWYRQTLGQGPEFLTYFQNEAQLEKSRLLSDRFSAERPKGSFSTLEIQRTEQGDSAMYLCASSLRGISDTQYFGPGTRLTVL.

The J gene is TRBJ2-3, the V gene TRBV15, with D possibly matching TRBD2 (5 bases). Germline V gives CDR1 LNHNV, CDR2 YYDKDF (reference sequence). CDR3 length equals 18 residues. V lost 6 bases and J 2 bases, leaving 24 bases between the germline ends. CDR3 nucleotide sequence: TGTGCCACCAGTTATGCCCCAAGAGCAGTAGCGACCACAGATACGCAGTATTTT. It codes for CATSYAPRAVATTDTQYF.

This clone was counted many times. This sequence joins TRBV5-1 and TRBJ2-7; TRBD1 matches at 10 bases. Unmatched junction bases numbered 5, after V lost 0 bases and J lost 2 bases. Germline CDR1 reads SGHRS; CDR2 reads YFSETQ. The CDR3 runs to 16 residues. The CDR3 sequence is CASSLGQGAMTYEQYF. The DNA of the CDR3 is TGCGCCAGCAGCTTGGGACAGGGGGCCATGACCTACGAGCAGTACTTC.

CDR3 sequence (DNA): TGTGCCAGCACCCGAAAGGACCGAGAACTCTATGGCTACACCTTC. Translation gives CASTRKDRELYGYTF. The chain is built from TRBV5-6 and TRBJ1-2; no clear D gene. Looked up from germline, CDR1 is SGHDT and CDR2 is YYEEEE. Trimming pared 6 bases from V and 4 bases from J, leaving 19 bases between. The CDR3 sequence is 15 residues long.

The chain is built from TRBV6-5 and TRBJ1-3; D gene ambiguous. The CDR3 runs to 16 residues. Germline V gene sequence: CDR1 MNHEY, CDR2 SVGAGI. The V and J ends lost 0 bases and 1 base respectively, with 10 bases between them. The CDR3 is CASSYSKGSSGNTIYF. The CDR3 DNA reads TGTGCCAGCAGTTACTCGAAAGGGTCGTCTGGAAACACCATATATTTT.

This clone was counted a few times. The sample contains more than one DNA sequence encoding this CDR3. The gene calls are TRBV18 and TRBJ1-5; tentatively, D is TRBD1 (5 bases). The length of the CDR3 is 13 residues. The germline V gene encodes CDR1 KGHSH and CDR2 LQKENI. V was shortened by 3 bases and J by 5 bases, with 8 bases between the two germline ends. The CDR3 region is CASSPGADQPQHF. CDR3 sequence (DNA): TGTGCCAGCTCACCCGGGGCCGATCAGCCCCAGCATTTT. Full variable domain (rest looked up from reference TRBV18 and TRBJ1-5): NAGVMQNPRHLVRRRGQEARLRCSPMKGHSHVYWYRQLPEEGLKFMVYLQKENIIDESGMPKERFSAEFPKEGPSILRIQQVVRGDSAAYFCASSPGADQPQHFGDGTRLSIL.

On this clone itself: A junction end diverges from the germline sequence, so it may reflect a read error. V usage is TRBV20-1 and J usage is TRBJ2-7; D unresolved. The CDR3 has 10 residues. Looked up from germline, CDR1 is DFQATT and CDR2 is SNEGSKA (reference sequence). CDR3 DNA sequence: TGCAGCGCTACACAATACGAGCAGTACTTC. This gives the protein CSATQYEQYF.

This clone was picked up a small number of times. This may be a read error, as it is one base from a much larger clone. The V gene is TRBV28, the J gene TRBJ2-6, with D hard to call. Trimming removed 5 bases from V and 0 bases from J, with 11 bases in between. The CDR3 is 16 amino acids. Germline CDR1 is MDHEN and CDR2 is SYDVKM. In DNA form, the CDR3 reads TGTGCCAGCAGTCTAGGCGTCCTCTCTGGGGCCAACGTCCTGACTTTC. The encoded protein is CASSLGVLSGANVLTF.

This clone turned up a few times. J is TRBJ1-5 and V is TRBV2, with D unresolved. CDR1 is SNHLY and CDR2 is FYNNEI in the germline V gene. V was clipped by 4 bases and J by 6 bases, with 16 bases between them. The CDR3 loop spans 15 amino acids. DNA for the CDR3: TGTGCCAGCAGTGGAGGCAGGTTTGTCGGTCAGCCCCAGCATTTT. Translated: CASSGGRFVGQPQHF.

The chain combines TRBV28 with TRBJ2-2; the match to TRBD2 covers 12 bases. The junction had 3 bases not matched to a gene; V was cut back by 6 bases and J by 1 base. The CDR3 runs to 16 residues. CDR1 and CDR2 (germline): MDHEN, SYDVKM. CDR3 protein: CASRTGLAGNTGELFF. CDR3 in DNA: TGTGCCAGCAGAACGGGACTAGCGGGGAACACCGGGGAGCTGTTTTTT.

The V and J genes are TRBV28 and TRBJ2-3; perhaps D is TRBD1 or TRBD2 (5 bases each). The germline gives CDR1 MDHEN, CDR2 SYDVKM. Trimming took 6 bases from V and 1 from J, leaving 14 bases between them. The CDR3 is made up of 15 amino acids. CDR3 bases: TGTGCCAGCAGCCGCATACTAGGGGGCACAGATACGCAGTATTTT. Encoded protein: CASSRILGGTDTQYF.

The chain couples TRBV19 to TRBJ1-2; tentative D call: TRBD1 (6 bases). Trimming took off 6 bases at V and 1 base at J, with 12 bases between the two ends. This CDR3 region has 14 residues. CDR1 LNHDA and CDR2 SQIVND come from the germline V gene (reference sequence). Written as DNA, the CDR3 is TGTGCCAGTAGACCCGGACAGCTTAACTATGGCTACACCTTC. As protein: CASRPGQLNYGYTF. Filled out from reference TRBV19 and TRBJ1-2, the complete variable domain reads DGGITQSPKYLFRKEGQNVTLSCEQNLNHDAMYWYRQDPGQGLRLIYYSQIVNDFQKGDIAEGYSVSREKKESFPLTVTSAQKNPTAFYLCASRPGQLNYGYTFGSGTRLTVV.

This clone was picked up many times. The chain links TRBV19 to TRBJ2-1, with D perhaps TRBD2 (5 bases). CDR3 length equals 12 residues. Trimming left V 3 bases short and J 5 bases short, with 5 bases between. In germline, CDR1 is LNHDA, CDR2 SQIVND (reference sequence). Here the CDR3 reads CASSISDNEQFF. DNA for the CDR3: TGTGCCAGTAGTATTAGCGACAATGAGCAGTTCTTC.

V gene TRBV29-1 combines with J gene TRBJ2-7, with 8 bases fitting TRBD1. Germline CDR1 reads SQVTM; CDR2 reads ANQGSEA. CDR3 size: 16 residues. Trimming cost V 5 bases and J 0 bases; bases outside gene matches: 12. CDR3 DNA: TGCAGCGTTCAAAAGGGTGGGACAGGAGCCTCCTACGAGCAGTACTTC. This codes for CSVQKGGTGASYEQYF.

The V gene is TRBV7-2, the J gene TRBJ2-7; a weak D match, TRBD2 (5 bases). Germline V gene sequence: CDR1 SGHTA, CDR2 FQGNSA. The CDR3 totals 14 residues. Trimming left V 4 bases short and J 6 bases short, with 16 bases between. This chain's CDR3 is CASSSRAGVGEQYF. DNA for the CDR3: TGTGCCAGCAGCTCCCGAGCCGGGGTCGGCGAGCAGTACTTC. The full variable domain, with the rest looked up from reference TRBV7-2 and TRBJ2-7, is GAGVSQSPSNKVTEKGKDVELRCDPISGHTALYWYRQSLGQGLEFLIYFQGNSAPDKSGLPSDRFSAERTGGSVSTLTIQRTQQEDSAVYLCASSSRAGVGEQYFGPGTRLTVT.

The chain carries TRBV25-1 and TRBJ2-1; the D is unclear. V lost 1 base, J lost 9 bases, and 4 bases lay in between. This CDR3 is built from 11 residues. The germline V gene encodes CDR1 MGHDK and CDR2 SYGVNS. CDR3 amino acids: CASSELGEQFF. DNA for the CDR3: TGTGCCAGCAGTGAATTAGGTGAGCAGTTCTTC.

The table lists this clone with a few counts. The chain couples TRBV27 to TRBJ1-2, with D perhaps TRBD1 (5 bases). Looked up from germline, CDR1 is MNHEY and CDR2 is SMNVEV (reference sequence). This CDR3 has 12 residues. V lost 7 bases, J lost 7 bases, and 13 bases lay in between. CDR3 sequence (DNA): TGTGCCAGCATAGGGACGCCGGTTGGCTACACCTTC. Amino acid sequence: CASIGTPVGYTF.

The rearrangement joins TRBV7-9 to TRBJ2-5; 10 bases map to TRBD2. The CDR3 has 15 amino acids. Germline CDR1 is SEHNR and CDR2 is FQNEAQ (reference sequence). Trimming removed 5 bases from V and 6 bases from J; junction bases left unmatched: 9. CDR3 DNA: TGTGCCAGCAGCCGTGATAGCGGGAGGATAAAGACCCAGTACTTC. Its translation is CASSRDSGRIKTQYF.

This chain joins TRBV4-3 and TRBJ1-2, with D unclear. Germline-derived CDR1 and CDR2 are LGHNA and YSLEER. Trimming left V 0 bases short and J 4 bases short, with 6 bases between. The CDR3 totals 13 residues. The CDR3 protein is CASSQERGYGYTF. DNA for the CDR3: TGCGCCAGCAGCCAAGAACGTGGCTATGGCTACACCTTC.